This TCR beta chain was found in a study of CD8+ T cells in alopecia areata. Study observations and caveats: Across lesional scalp, and particularly alopecia totalis/universalis, clonality surpassed that of normal scalp.

It was cDNA, reverse transcribed from extracted RNA, that served as the sequencing template. The data were produced by immunoSEQ multiplex PCR, yet TCRdb's version contains in-frame clones alone and is incomplete. The specimen has under 350,000 clones, none found just once. Sorting of pooled cutaneous lymph node cells used CD4, CD8alpha, NKG2D, NKG2ACE and other markers. This CDR3 contains 11 residues. Germline V CDR1 and CDR2: NNHNN, SYGAGS (reference sequence). A few counts support this clone. Antigen unknown. Here the gene names and germline are mouse. The sequenced fragment ends 4 residues before the CDR3 boundary, so the rest is inferred from the germline J gene.

The receptor was isolated from a C3H/HeJ mouse with alopecia areata. MHC haplotype here: H2-k. The rearrangement uses TRBV13-2 and TRBJ2-5, with a weak D call TRBD2 (6 bases). Sample: CD4+ T cells sorted from a lymph node. CDR3 sequence reads: CAGGNQDTQYF. The covered CDR3 bases are TGTGCTGGGGGTAACCAAGAC.